The clone carrying this TCR beta chain was observed a handful of times. Its specificity is not known. TCRdb independently ran MiXCR on the reads; one entry per CDR3 protein. The sample shows approximately 910,000 distinct CDR3 sequences, approximately 32% of them seen only once. The entry originates in a study of T cell repertoires in cytomegalovirus infection. The CDR3 has 14 residues. CDR1 is SGHVS, CDR2 FQNEAQ, per germline. V was trimmed by 4 bases and J by 6 bases, leaving 12 bases between them. The V and J genes are TRBV7-8 and TRBJ2-2; D may be TRBD1 (6 bases). The material was cultured CD8+ T cells from PBMCs, obtained from culture after CMV antigen stimulation. The origin of this receptor is a human donor in good health (CMV status not recorded). Some clones in this sample may be carry-over from other donors' samples. As DNA, the CDR3 is TGTGCCAGCAGCTCCGACAGGCCTCCCGGGGAGCTGTTTTTT. It codes for CASSSDRPPGELFF.